Listed below are T cell receptor beta chains from one sample, sequenced in a study of beta chain features in type 1 diabetes. Sequencing was performed with immunoSEQ multiplex PCR; in TCRdb, only in-frame clones are kept and a portion is missing. Here the sample spans 600,000 to 700,000 clones, around 12% being singletons. The sequencing input was naive CD4+ T cells from blood. These receptors came from a man between 25 and 39 years old with type 1 diabetes. Each CDR3 is given with its conserved first and last residue. A D gene is named only where the DNA matches it firmly. Part of the rows lack a size; the others show once, few, many or a class for expanded clones.

j_call,clone_size,v_call,d_call,cdr3_aa,cdr3_nt
TRBJ2-3,few,TRBV7-8,TRBD1,CASSPDRGQSTDTQYF,TGTGCCAGCAGCCCCGACAGGGGGCAAAGCACAGATACGCAGTATTTT
TRBJ1-5,.,TRBV9,.,CASSVEGMLNQPQHF,TGTGCCAGCAGCGTAGAGGGCATGCTCAATCAGCCCCAGCATTTT
TRBJ2-3,.,TRBV18,TRBD2,CASSPSGSGGSTDTQYF,TGTGCCAGCTCACCAAGTGGAAGCGGGGGTAGCACAGATACGCAGTATTTT
TRBJ2-4,.,TRBV15,.,CATSRDRKGDIQYF,TGTGCCACCAGCAGAGATCGTAAGGGGGACATTCAGTACTTC
TRBJ2-7,few,TRBV21-1,.,CASSSHRDDSYEQYF,TGTGCCAGCAGCTCCCACAGAGACGATTCCTACGAGCAGTACTTC
TRBJ1-5,.,TRBV10-3,.,CAIRDMSNQPQHF,TGTGCCATCAGGGACATGAGCAATCAGCCCCAGCATTTT
TRBJ1-4,.,TRBV6-5,.,CASGNRDEKLFF,TGTGCCAGCGGCAACAGGGACGAAAAACTGTTTTTT
TRBJ2-1,.,TRBV11-2,TRBD1,CASSLREGAYNEQFF,TGTGCCAGCAGCTTACGCGAGGGGGCATACAATGAGCAGTTCTTC
TRBJ2-3,few,TRBV29-1,.,CSVEASSSTDTQYF,TGCAGCGTTGAAGCGTCCTCTAGCACAGATACGCAGTATTTT
TRBJ1-4,few,TRBV25-1,.,CASSHDRTNEKLFF,TGTGCCAGCAGCCACGACAGAACTAATGAAAAACTGTTTTTT
TRBJ1-1,.,TRBV7-2,.,CASSLVGWAEAFF,TGTGCCAGCAGCTTAGTTGGCTGGGCTGAAGCTTTCTTT
TRBJ1-5,.,TRBV21-1,.,CASSKDSGGPNQPQHF,TGTGCCAGCAGCAAAGATTCAGGGGGGCCTAATCAGCCCCAGCATTTT
TRBJ1-1,.,TRBV18,TRBD1,CASSFSGGRAEAFF,TGTGCCAGCTCATTCTCAGGGGGGAGGGCTGAAGCTTTCTTT
TRBJ1-6,.,TRBV30,TRBD1,CAWRGQGNSPLHF,TGTGCCTGGAGAGGACAGGGAAATTCACCCCTCCACTTT
TRBJ1-1,.,TRBV7-9,.,CASSLDRRATEAFF,TGTGCCAGCAGCTTAGACCGCAGGGCCACTGAAGCTTTCTTT
TRBJ2-1,.,TRBV6-5,.,CASSYHAGNYNEQFF,TGTGCCAGCAGTTACCATGCCGGAAATTACAATGAGCAGTTCTTC
TRBJ2-1,few,TRBV6-6,.,CASSHTSGTYNEQFF,TGTGCCAGCAGTCACACGTCAGGGACCTACAATGAGCAGTTCTTC
TRBJ1-6,few,TRBV25-1,.,CASRGEGSHNSPLHF,TGTGCCAGCAGGGGGGAGGGCAGTCATAATTCACCCCTCCACTTT
TRBJ1-1,few,TRBV25-1,.,CASSVDTTNTEAFF,TGTGCCAGCAGTGTGGACACAACAAACACTGAAGCTTTCTTT
TRBJ2-3,few,TRBV14,TRBD2,CASSQVGGGLTDTQYF,TGTGCCAGCAGCCAAGTAGGCGGGGGACTCACAGATACGCAGTATTTT
TRBJ2-1,.,TRBV4-2,.,CASSQRAYNEQFF,TGTGCCAGCAGCCAGCGGGCCTACAATGAGCAGTTCTTC
TRBJ1-1,few,TRBV9,TRBD1,CASSPRTGMNTEAFF,TGTGCCAGCAGCCCGAGGACAGGGATGAACACTGAAGCTTTCTTT
TRBJ2-3,.,TRBV7-2,.,CASREEADTQYF,TGTGCCAGCAGGGAAGAGGCAGATACGCAGTATTTT
TRBJ2-7,.,TRBV6-5,.,CASSHLPYEQYF,TGTGCCAGCAGCCACCTCCCCTACGAGCAGTACTTC
TRBJ2-1,.,TRBV11-3,TRBD1,CASSTGGDEQFF,TGTGCCAGCAGCACAGGGGGTGATGAGCAGTTCTTC
TRBJ2-7,.,TRBV19,.,CASSNSLSYEQYF,TGTGCCAGTAGTAATTCTCTCTCCTACGAGCAGTACTTC
TRBJ2-2,.,TRBV9,.,CASSVAYTGELFF,TGTGCCAGCAGCGTAGCTTATACCGGGGAGCTGTTTTTT
TRBJ2-7,few,TRBV5-1,.,CASSPTPGGTYEQYF,TGCGCCAGCAGCCCGACGCCCGGAGGGACCTACGAGCAGTACTTC
TRBJ1-5,.,TRBV19,.,CASSSGVRDANQPQHF,TGTGCCAGTAGTTCGGGGGTTCGGGACGCAAATCAGCCCCAGCATTTT
TRBJ1-1,.,TRBV7-9,.,CASIPLGGAEAFF,TGTGCCAGCATCCCCCTGGGGGGGGCTGAAGCTTTCTTT
TRBJ2-7,.,TRBV9,.,CASSERDGTYEQYF,TGTGCCAGCAGCGAAAGGGACGGAACCTACGAGCAGTACTTC
TRBJ2-2,.,TRBV9,.,CASSARQSTGELFF,TGTGCCAGCAGCGCAAGGCAGTCCACCGGGGAGCTGTTTTTT
TRBJ1-6,few,TRBV30,TRBD1,CAWGTGAHYNSPLHF,TGTGCCTGGGGGACAGGGGCACATTATAATTCACCCCTCCACTTT
TRBJ2-7,.,TRBV4-2,.,CASSQGPGGVNYEQYF,TGTGCCAGCAGCCAAGGCCCTGGCGGGGTGAACTACGAGCAGTACTTC
TRBJ1-5,.,TRBV6-5,.,CASRRDLAAGQPQHF,TGTGCCAGCAGAAGGGACTTGGCGGCGGGTCAGCCCCAGCATTTT
TRBJ1-1,.,TRBV7-8,.,CASSLERAMNTEAFF,TGTGCCAGCAGCTTAGAGCGGGCTATGAACACTGAAGCTTTCTTT
TRBJ2-7,.,TRBV4-2,.,CASRIGDASSYEQYF,TGTGCCAGCAGAATTGGGGACGCGAGCTCCTACGAGCAGTACTTC
TRBJ1-1,.,TRBV4-3,TRBD1,CASSQKGGTDSFEAFF,TGCGCCAGCAGCCAAAAGGGGGGGACAGATTCCTTCGAAGCTTTCTTT
TRBJ2-3,.,TRBV4-2,TRBD1,CASSQTGTGVRTDTQYF,TGTGCCAGCAGCCAGACCGGGACAGGGGTCCGCACAGATACGCAGTATTTT
TRBJ2-2,.,TRBV2,.,CASRGLEVAGELFF,TGTGCCAGCAGAGGCCTAGAGGTTGCCGGGGAGCTGTTTTTT
TRBJ1-3,.,TRBV14,.,CASSQGVHSGNTIYF,TGTGCCAGCAGCCAAGGGGTTCACTCTGGAAACACCATATATTTT
TRBJ1-6,.,TRBV28,.,CASSLEGAGDSPLHF,TGTGCCAGCAGTTTGGAAGGGGCAGGCGATTCACCCCTCCACTTT
TRBJ2-2,.,TRBV9,.,CASSVAEAIHTGELFF,TGTGCCAGCAGCGTAGCCGAGGCCATCCACACCGGGGAGCTGTTTTTT
TRBJ2-3,.,TRBV18,TRBD1,CASSPGTEDTQYF,TGTGCCAGCTCACCCGGGACAGAAGATACGCAGTATTTT
TRBJ1-2,few,TRBV6-6,.,CASSPGEYGYTF,TGTGCCAGCAGCCCGGGGGAGTATGGCTACACCTTC
TRBJ2-7,few,TRBV4-3,TRBD2,CASSQAVAGGYEQYF,TGCGCCAGCAGCCAAGCTGTAGCGGGGGGCTACGAGCAGTACTTC
TRBJ1-1,.,TRBV7-2,.,CASSLALGGNTEAFF,TGTGCCAGCAGCTTAGCTCTAGGCGGAAACACTGAAGCTTTCTTT
TRBJ2-3,few,TRBV7-9,.,CASSSPAGDTQYF,TGTGCCAGCAGCTCCCCCGCTGGGGATACGCAGTATTTT
TRBJ2-3,few,TRBV5-1,TRBD2,CASSLGRGGTTDTQYF,TGCGCCAGCAGCTTGGGACGGGGAGGGACCACAGATACGCAGTATTTT
TRBJ1-2,.,TRBV7-9,.,CASSPSGGNYGYTF,TGTGCCAGCAGCCCCTCGGGCGGAAACTATGGCTACACCTTC
TRBJ1-5,.,TRBV7-8,.,CASSLSRQLDQPQHF,TGTGCCAGCAGCTTAAGTCGACAGTTAGATCAGCCCCAGCATTTT
TRBJ1-4,few,TRBV7-3,.,CASSETGHQAEKLFF,TGTGCCAGCAGCGAGACTGGACACCAAGCAGAAAAACTGTTTTTT
TRBJ1-6,few,TRBV11-2,.,CASSQSPGRNSPLHF,TGTGCCAGCAGCCAATCCCCGGGACGGAATTCACCCCTCCACTTT
TRBJ1-2,few,TRBV4-2,.,CASSQESSRLYGYTF,TGTGCCAGCAGCCAAGAGTCTAGTCGGCTCTATGGCTACACCTTC